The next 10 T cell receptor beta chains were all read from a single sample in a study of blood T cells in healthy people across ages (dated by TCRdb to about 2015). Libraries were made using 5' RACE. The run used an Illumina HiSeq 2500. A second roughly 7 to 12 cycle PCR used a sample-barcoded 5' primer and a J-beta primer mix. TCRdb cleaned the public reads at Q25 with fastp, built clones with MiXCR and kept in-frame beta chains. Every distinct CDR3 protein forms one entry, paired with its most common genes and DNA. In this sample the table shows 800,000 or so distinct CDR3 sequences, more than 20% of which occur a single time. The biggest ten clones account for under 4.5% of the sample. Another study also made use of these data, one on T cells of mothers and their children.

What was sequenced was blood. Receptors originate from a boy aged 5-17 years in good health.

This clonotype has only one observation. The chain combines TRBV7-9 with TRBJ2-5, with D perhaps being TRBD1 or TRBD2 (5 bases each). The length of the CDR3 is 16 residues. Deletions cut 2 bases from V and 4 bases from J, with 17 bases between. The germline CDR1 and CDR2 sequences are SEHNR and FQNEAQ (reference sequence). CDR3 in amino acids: CASSLWDQGVGETQYF. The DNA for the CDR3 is TGTGCCAGCAGCTTATGGGACCAAGGCGTGGGAGAGACCCAGTACTTC.

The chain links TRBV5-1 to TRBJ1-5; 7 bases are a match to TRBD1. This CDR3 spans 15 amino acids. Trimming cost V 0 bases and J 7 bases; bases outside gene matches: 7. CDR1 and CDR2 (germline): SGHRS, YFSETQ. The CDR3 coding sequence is TGCGCCAGCAGCTTGGAGACAGGGAGGGACCAGCCCCAGCATTTT. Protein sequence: CASSLETGRDQPQHF.

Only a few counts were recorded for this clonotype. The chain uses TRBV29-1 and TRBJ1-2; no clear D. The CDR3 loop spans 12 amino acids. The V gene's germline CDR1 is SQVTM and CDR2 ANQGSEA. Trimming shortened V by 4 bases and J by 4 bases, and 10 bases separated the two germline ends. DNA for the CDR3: TGCAGCGTTGGCCAGCCATCCTATGGCTACACCTTC. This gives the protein CSVGQPSYGYTF.

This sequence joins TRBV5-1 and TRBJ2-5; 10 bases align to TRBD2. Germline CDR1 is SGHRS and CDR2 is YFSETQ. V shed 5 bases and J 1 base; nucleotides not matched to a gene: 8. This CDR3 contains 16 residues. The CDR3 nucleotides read TGCGCCAGCAGTCGGAAGCGGGGGGGCCTCCAAGAGACCCAGTACTTC. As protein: CASSRKRGGLQETQYF.

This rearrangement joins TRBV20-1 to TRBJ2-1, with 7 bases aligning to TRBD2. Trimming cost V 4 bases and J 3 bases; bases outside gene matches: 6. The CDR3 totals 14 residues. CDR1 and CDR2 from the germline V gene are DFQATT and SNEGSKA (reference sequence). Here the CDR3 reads CSATGLEDYNEQFF. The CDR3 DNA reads TGCAGTGCTACCGGACTAGAAGACTACAATGAGCAGTTCTTC.

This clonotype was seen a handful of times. The CDR3 region has the DNA TGCGCCAGCAACTTCCAGCGGGACTTAGCCAAAAACATTCAGTACTTC. It translates to CASNFQRDLAKNIQYF. The chain combines TRBV5-1 with TRBJ2-4; TRBD2 matches at 7 bases. V shed 6 bases and J 0 bases; nucleotides not matched to a gene: 9. CDR3 length equals 16 residues. Looked up from germline, CDR1 is SGHRS and CDR2 is YFSETQ. The full variable domain, completed using reference TRBV5-1 and TRBJ2-4, is KAGVTQTPRYLIKTRGQQVTLSCSPISGHRSVSWYQQTPGQGLQFLFEYFSETQRNKGNFPGRFSGRQFSNSRSEMNVSTLELGDSALYLCASNFQRDLAKNIQYFGAGTRLSVL.

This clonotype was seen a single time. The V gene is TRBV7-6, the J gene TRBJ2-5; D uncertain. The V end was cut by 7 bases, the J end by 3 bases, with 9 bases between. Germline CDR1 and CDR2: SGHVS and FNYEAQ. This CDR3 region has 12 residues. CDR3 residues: CASTAMEETQYF. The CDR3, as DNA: TGTGCCAGCACCGCTATGGAAGAGACCCAGTACTTC.

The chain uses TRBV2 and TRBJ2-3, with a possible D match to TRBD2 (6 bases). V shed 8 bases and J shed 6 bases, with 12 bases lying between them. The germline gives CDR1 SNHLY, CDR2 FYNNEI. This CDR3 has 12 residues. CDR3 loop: CASLGGRDTQYF. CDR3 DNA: TGTGCCAGCTTGGGGGGTAGGGATACGCAGTATTTT.

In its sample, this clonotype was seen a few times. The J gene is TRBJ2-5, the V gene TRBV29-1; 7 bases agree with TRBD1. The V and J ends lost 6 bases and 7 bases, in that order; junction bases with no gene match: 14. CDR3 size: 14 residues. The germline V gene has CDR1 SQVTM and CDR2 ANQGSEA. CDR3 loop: CSVARGQPTGTQYF. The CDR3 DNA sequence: TGCAGCGTGGCCCGGGGACAGCCGACGGGGACCCAGTACTTC.

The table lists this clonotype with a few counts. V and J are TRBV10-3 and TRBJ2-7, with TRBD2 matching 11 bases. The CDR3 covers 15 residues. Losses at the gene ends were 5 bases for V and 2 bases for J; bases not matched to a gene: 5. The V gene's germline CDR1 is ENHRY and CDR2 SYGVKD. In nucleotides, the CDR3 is TGTGCCATCAGTTCTGAACTAGCGGGAGCCTACGAGCAGTACTTC. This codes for CAISSELAGAYEQYF.